This record concerns one TCR beta chain sequence. Its antigen is currently unknown. This CDR3 contains 11 residues. V was cut by 0 bases and J by 9 bases, with 7 bases left in between. Germline CDR1 reads DFQATT; CDR2 reads SNEGSKA (reference sequence). These data come from a study of post-analysis software for immune sequencing data. The wider study: The study covered relapsing-remitting, secondary progressive and progressive-relapsing courses of multiple sclerosis.

Study outcomes and limitations: Several TRBV segments occurring more often in patients than controls included TRBV5-6, TRBV5-1 and TRBV20-1.

Each TCR beta cDNA library carried unique molecular identifiers. TCRdb used MiXCR to reprocess the PCR reads, holding one entry per CDR3 protein. This table holds around 400,000 distinct CDR3 sequences, less than 40% found once. This clonotype originated in a girl aged 10 to 17 with multiple sclerosis. The source material was blood. The chain combines TRBV20-1 with TRBJ2-3, with D perhaps given as TRBD1 or TRBD2 (5 bases each). In DNA, the CDR3 is TGCAGTGCTAGAGAGAGGGGAACGCAGTATTTT. It specifies CSARERGTQYF.